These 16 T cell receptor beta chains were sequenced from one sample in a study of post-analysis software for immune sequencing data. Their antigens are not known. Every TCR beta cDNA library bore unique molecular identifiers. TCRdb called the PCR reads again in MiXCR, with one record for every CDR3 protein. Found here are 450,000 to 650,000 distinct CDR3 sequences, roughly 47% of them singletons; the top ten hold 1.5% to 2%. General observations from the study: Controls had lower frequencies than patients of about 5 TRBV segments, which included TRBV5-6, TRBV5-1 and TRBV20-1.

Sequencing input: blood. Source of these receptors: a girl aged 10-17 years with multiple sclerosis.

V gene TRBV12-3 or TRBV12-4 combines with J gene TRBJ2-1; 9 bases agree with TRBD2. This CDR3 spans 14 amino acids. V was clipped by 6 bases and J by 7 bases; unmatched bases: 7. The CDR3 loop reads CASRGLAITNEQFF. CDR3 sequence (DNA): TGTGCCAGCAGAGGACTAGCGATTACGAATGAGCAGTTCTTC.

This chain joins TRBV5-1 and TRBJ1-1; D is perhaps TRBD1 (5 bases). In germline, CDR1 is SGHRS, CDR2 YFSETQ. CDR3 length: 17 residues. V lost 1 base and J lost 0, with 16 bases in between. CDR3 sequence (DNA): TGCGCCAGCAGCTTGTTGGGGACTACGGGGGTGAACACTGAAGCTTTCTTT. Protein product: CASSLLGTTGVNTEAFF. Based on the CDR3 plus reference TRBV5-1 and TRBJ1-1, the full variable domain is KAGVTQTPRYLIKTRGQQVTLSCSPISGHRSVSWYQQTPGQGLQFLFEYFSETQRNKGNFPGRFSGRQFSNSRSEMNVSTLELGDSALYLCASSLLGTTGVNTEAFFGQGTRLTVV.

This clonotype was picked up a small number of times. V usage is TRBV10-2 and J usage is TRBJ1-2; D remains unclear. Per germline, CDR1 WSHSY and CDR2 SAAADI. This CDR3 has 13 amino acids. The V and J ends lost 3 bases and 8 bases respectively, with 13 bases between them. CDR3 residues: CASSDSGSSGYTF. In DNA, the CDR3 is TGCGCCAGCAGTGATTCCGGCAGTTCCGGCTACACCTTC.

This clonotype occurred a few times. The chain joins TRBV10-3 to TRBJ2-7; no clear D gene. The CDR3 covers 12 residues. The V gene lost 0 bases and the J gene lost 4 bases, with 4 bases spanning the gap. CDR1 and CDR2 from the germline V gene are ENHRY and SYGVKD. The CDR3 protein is CAISESVYEQYF. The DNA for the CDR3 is TGTGCCATCAGTGAGTCGGTATACGAGCAGTACTTC.

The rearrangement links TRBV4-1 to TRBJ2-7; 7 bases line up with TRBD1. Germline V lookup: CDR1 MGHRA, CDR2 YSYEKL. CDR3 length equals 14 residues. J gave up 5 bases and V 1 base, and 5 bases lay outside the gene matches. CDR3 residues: CASSQVQGHHEQYF. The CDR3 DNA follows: TGCGCCAGCAGCCAAGTACAGGGGCACCACGAGCAGTACTTC.

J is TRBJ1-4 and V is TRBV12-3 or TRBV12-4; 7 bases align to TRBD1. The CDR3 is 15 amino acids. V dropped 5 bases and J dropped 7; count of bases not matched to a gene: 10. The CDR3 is CASSPQQGIGEKLFF. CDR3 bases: TGTGCCAGCAGTCCCCAACAGGGGATTGGTGAAAAACTGTTTTTT.

The CDR3 sequence: CASSELGRESYEQYF. The DNA of the CDR3 is TGTGCCAGCAGTGAACTGGGGCGGGAGTCCTACGAGCAGTACTTC. The V gene is TRBV2, the J gene TRBJ2-7; TRBD2 agrees at 7 bases. The V segment lost 2 bases and the J segment 1 base; nucleotides outside the gene matches: 5. CDR3 length: 15 residues. The germline V gene has CDR1 SNHLY and CDR2 FYNNEI.

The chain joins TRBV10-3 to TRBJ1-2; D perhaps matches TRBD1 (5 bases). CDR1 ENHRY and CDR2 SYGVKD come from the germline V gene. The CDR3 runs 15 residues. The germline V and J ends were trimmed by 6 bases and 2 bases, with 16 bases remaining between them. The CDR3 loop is CAISSPGTTNYGYTF. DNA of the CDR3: TGTGCCATCAGCTCCCCCGGGACGACGAACTATGGCTACACCTTC.

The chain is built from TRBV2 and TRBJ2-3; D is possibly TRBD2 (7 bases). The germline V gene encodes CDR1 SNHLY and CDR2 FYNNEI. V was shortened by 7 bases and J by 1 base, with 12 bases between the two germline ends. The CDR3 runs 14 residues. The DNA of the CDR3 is TGTGCCAGCATCAGAGGGGGGGGCACAGATACGCAGTATTTT. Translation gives CASIRGGGTDTQYF.

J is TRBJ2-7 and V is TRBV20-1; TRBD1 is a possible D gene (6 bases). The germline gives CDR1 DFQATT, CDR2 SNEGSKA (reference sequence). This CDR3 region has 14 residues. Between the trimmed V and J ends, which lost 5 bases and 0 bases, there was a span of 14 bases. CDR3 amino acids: CSAGGRFNSYEQYF. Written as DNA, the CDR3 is TGCAGTGCTGGGGGCAGATTTAACTCCTACGAGCAGTACTTC.

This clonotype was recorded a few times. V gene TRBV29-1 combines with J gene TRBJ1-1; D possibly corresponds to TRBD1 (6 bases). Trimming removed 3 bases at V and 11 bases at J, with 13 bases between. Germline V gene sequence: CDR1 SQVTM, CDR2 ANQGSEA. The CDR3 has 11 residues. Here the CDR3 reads CSVDRQDYAFF. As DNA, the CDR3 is TGCAGCGTTGACCGACAGGATTATGCTTTCTTT.

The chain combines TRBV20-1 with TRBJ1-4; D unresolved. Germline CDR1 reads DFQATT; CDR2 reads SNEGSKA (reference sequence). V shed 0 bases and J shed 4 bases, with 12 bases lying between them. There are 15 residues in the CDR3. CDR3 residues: CSARDRWQSNEKLFF. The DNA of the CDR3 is TGCAGTGCTAGAGATCGGTGGCAGAGTAATGAAAAACTGTTTTTT.

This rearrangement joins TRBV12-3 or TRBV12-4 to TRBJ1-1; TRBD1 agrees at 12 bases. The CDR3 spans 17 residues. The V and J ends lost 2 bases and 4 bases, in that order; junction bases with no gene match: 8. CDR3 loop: CASSLIFGTGGGTEAFF. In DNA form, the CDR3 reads TGTGCCAGCAGTTTAATCTTTGGGACAGGGGGCGGCACTGAAGCTTTCTTT.

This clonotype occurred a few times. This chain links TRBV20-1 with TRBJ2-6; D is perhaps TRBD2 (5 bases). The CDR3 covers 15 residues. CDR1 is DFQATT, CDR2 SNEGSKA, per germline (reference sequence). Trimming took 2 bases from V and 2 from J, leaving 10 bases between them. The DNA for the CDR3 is TGCAGTGCTAGAAGATCGGGGACTGGGGCCAACGTCCTGACTTTC. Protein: CSARRSGTGANVLTF.

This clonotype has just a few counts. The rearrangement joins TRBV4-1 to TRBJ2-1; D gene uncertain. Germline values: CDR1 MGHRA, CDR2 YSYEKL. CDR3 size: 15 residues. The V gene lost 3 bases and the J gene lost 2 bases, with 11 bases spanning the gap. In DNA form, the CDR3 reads TGCGCCAGCAGCCATCCCCTTAGCACCTACAATGAGCAGTTCTTC. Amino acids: CASSHPLSTYNEQFF.

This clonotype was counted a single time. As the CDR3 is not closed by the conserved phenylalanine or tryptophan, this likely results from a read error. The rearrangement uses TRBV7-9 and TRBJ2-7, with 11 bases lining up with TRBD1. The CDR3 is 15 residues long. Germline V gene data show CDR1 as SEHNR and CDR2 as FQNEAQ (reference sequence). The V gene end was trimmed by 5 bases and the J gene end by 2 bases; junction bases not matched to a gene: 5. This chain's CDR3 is CASSLGQGAAYEQYL. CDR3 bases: TGTGCCAGCAGCCTCGGACAGGGGGCGGCCTACGAGCAGTACTTA.